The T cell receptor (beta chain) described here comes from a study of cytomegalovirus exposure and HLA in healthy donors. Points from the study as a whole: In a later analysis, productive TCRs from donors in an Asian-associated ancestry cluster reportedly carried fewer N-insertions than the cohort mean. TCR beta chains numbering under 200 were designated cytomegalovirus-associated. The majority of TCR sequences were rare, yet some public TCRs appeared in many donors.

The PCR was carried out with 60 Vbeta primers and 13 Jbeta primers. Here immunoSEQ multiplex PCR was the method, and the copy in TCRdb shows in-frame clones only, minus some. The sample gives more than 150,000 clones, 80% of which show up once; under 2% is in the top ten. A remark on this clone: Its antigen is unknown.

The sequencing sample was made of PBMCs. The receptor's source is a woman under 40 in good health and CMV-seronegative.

The CDR3 region is CASTEGGNGYTF. The CDR3, as DNA: TGTGCCAGCACCGAGGGAGGGAATGGCTACACCTTC. The genes are TRBV4-2 and TRBJ1-2; no clear D gene. This CDR3 spans 12 amino acids. Germline V gene data show CDR1 as LGHNA and CDR2 as YNFKEQ. V shed 7 bases and J shed 6 bases, with 12 bases lying between them.